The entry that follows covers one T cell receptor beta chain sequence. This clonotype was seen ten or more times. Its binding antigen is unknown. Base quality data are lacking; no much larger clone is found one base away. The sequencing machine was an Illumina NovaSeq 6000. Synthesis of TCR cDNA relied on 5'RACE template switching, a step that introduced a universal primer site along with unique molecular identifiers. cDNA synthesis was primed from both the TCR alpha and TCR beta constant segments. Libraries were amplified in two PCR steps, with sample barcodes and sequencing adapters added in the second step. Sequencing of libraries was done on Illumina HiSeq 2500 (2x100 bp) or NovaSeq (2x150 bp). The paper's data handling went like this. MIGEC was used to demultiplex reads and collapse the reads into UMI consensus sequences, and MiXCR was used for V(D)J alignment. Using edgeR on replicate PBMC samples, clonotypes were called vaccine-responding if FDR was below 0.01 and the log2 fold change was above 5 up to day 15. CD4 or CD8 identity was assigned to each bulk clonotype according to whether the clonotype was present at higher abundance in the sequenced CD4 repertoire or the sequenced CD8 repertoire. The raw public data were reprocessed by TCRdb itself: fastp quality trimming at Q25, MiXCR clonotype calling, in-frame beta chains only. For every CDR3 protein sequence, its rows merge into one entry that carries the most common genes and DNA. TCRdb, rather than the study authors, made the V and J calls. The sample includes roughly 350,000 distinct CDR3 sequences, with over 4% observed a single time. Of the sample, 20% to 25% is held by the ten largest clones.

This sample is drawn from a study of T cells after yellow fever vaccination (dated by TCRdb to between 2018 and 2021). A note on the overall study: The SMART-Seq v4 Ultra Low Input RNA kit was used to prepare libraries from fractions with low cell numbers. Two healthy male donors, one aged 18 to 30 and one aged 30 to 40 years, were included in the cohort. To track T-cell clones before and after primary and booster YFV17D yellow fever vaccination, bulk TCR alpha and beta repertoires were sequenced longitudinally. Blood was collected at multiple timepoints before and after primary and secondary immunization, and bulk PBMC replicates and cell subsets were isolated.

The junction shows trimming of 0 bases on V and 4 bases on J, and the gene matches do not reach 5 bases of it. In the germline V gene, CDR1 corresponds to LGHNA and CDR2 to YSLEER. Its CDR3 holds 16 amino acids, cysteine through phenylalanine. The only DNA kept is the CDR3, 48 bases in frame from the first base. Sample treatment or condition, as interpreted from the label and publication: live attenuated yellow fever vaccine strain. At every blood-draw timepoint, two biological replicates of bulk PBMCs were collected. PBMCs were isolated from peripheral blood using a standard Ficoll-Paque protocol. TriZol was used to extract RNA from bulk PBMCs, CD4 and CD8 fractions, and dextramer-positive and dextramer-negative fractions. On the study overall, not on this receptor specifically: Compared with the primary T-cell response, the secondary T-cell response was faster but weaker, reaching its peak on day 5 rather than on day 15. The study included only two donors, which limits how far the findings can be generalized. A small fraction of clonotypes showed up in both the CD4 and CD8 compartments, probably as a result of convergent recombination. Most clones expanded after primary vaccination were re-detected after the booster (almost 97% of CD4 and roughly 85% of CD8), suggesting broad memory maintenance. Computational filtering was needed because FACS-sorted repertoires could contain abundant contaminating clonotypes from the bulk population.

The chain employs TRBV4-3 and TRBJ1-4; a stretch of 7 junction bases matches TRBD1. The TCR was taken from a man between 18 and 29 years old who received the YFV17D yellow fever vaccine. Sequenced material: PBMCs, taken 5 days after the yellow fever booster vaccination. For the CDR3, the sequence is CASSQEKGAGNEKLFF. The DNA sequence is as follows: TGCGCCAGCAGCCAAGAAAAGGGGGCGGGTAATGAAAAACTGTTTTTT.